At least ten counts were recorded for the clone carrying this T cell receptor (beta chain). Its antigen is as yet unknown. This entry belongs to a study of early T cells in non-severe SARS-CoV-2 infection. Study details: Chains from this unsorted whole-blood bulk RNA could not be paired. Study outcomes and limitations: Private and CD4 specificities were missed by VDJdb matching, skewed to anti-spike CD8.

The TCR library protocol was used to attach unique molecular identifiers. These identifiers were attached to individual cDNA molecules. TCRdb analysed the 5' RACE reads with MiXCR anew, one entry per CDR3 protein. This sample carries about 69,000 distinct CDR3 sequences, roughly 4.6% of them seen once, and the ten largest clones take 3.5% to 4%. V lost 0 bases and J 0 bases, leaving 14 bases between the germline ends. This CDR3 region has 17 residues. The V gene's germline CDR1 is SGDLS and CDR2 YYNGEE. Material: whole blood, obtained at baseline. The clonotype was recovered from an adult who was a healthcare worker with PCR-confirmed SARS-CoV-2 infection or an uninfected control (not recorded which). The donor label of this sample is uncertain. The rearrangement links TRBV9 to TRBJ2-3; unclear D gene. In nucleotides, the CDR3 is TGTGCCAGCAGCGTAGGCCCTTTGGCCCCTAGCACAGATACGCAGTATTTT. It specifies CASSVGPLAPSTDTQYF.